This T cell receptor beta chain is from a study of OX40 agonist ivuxolimab in advanced cancers. Study background: Dose-escalation patients suffered from hepatocellular carcinoma, melanoma, renal cell or head and neck cancer. In three patients, partial responses were observed, one with hepatocellular carcinoma and two with cutaneous melanoma.

This CDR3 region has 13 residues. Germline V gene sequence: CDR1 SNHLY, CDR2 FYNNEI. V was trimmed by 3 bases and J by 2 bases, leaving 8 bases between them. This clone is deemed medium-sized (0.01 to 0.1%). Its antigen is still unknown. Study results and caveats: In general, CD8+ T cells held more expanded clones than CD4+ did, on average.

The repertoire was sequenced with immunoSEQ multiplex PCR; TCRdb's copy has only in-frame clones and lacks some. The repertoire holds roughly 51,000 clones, with approximately 86% as singletons. The TCR comes from an adult with an advanced solid tumor such as melanoma, head and neck, liver or kidney cancer. This sample comprised CD4+ or CD8+ T cells sorted from blood, obtained in a trial of the OX40 agonist ivuxolimab. The J gene is TRBJ2-7, the V gene TRBV2, with a possible D match to TRBD2 (6 bases). The CDR3 loop reads CASSEGGAYEQYF. In DNA form, the CDR3 reads TGTGCCAGCAGTGAGGGGGGAGCCTACGAGCAGTACTTC. The complete variable domain, with remaining parts taken from reference TRBV2 and TRBJ2-7, reads EPEVTQTPSHQVTQMGQEVILRCVPISNHLYFYWYRQILGQKVEFLVSFYNNEISEKSEIFDDQFSVERPDGSNFTLKIRSTKLEDSAMYFCASSEGGAYEQYFGPGTRLTVT.